This T cell receptor beta chain was found in a study of vaccination effects on CD4 cells after COVID-19. Study-wide results and limits: Early timepoints after infection were absent, and convalescent patients were few in the study.

A note on this clone: Its antigen is unidentified.

After expansion with viral peptide pools in the ViraFEST assay, antigen-specific CD4+ T cells were sequenced. CD4+ T cells were isolated after 10 days of culture. The healthy vaccine recipients, who had no prior SARS-CoV-2 infection, showed negative nucleocapsid antibodies. Cells had half their medium changed to IL-2 medium on days 3 and 7. Profiling relied on immunoSEQ multiplex PCR, and the TCRdb table lists in-frame clones only, not all of them. The sample has some 77,000 clones; roughly three quarters are singletons. The sequence came from a human donor who received a COVID-19 vaccine. The sequencing here drew on CD4+ T cells from PBMCs cultured with HCoV-OC43 spike peptides, taken before COVID-19 vaccination. The subset here: HCoV-OC43 spike overlapping peptide pool stimulation.

Here the CDR3 DNA reads TGTGCCAGCAGCCTCTACAGGGGCACTGAAGCTTTCTTT. Protein sequence: CASSLYRGTEAFF. The V call is TRBV5-6, the J call TRBJ1-1; TRBD1 agrees at 7 bases. The junction had 4 bases not matched to a gene; V was cut back by 4 bases and J by 4 bases. The CDR3 sequence is 13 residues long. Germline V gene data show CDR1 as SGHDT and CDR2 as YYEEEE. The entire variable domain, with the rest obtained from reference TRBV5-6 and TRBJ1-1, is as follows: DAGVTQSPTHLIKTRGQQVTLRCSPKSGHDTVSWYQQALGQGPQFIFQYYEEEERQRGNFPDRFSGHQFPNYSSELNVNALLLGDSALYLCASSLYRGTEAFFGQGTRLTVV.